Listed here are 18 T cell receptor beta chains from one sample, sequenced in a study of blood T cell repertoires in COVID-19 (dated by TCRdb to the early 2020s). The library was obtained by the immunoSEQ multiplex PCR assay. In its TCRdb copy, this immuneACCESS table keeps in-frame sequences only and misses some clones. Where compared with another copy, unresolved V genes explain less than half of these, and the others have no known cause. The sample data list some 190,000 clones, and around 82% of these were observed just once. Clones ranked in the top ten supply around 17% of the sample. The specimen sequenced was PBMCs or T cells enriched from blood (not recorded which). These receptors were taken from a woman aged 45-60 years with acute COVID-19.

The CDR3 is CASSFYRDQPQHF. CDR3 coding DNA: TGTGCCAGCAGCTTCTACAGAGATCAGCCCCAGCATTTT. The rearrangement uses TRBV7-2 and TRBJ1-5; D unclear. Between the trimmed V and J ends, which lost 3 bases and 5 bases, there was a span of 8 bases. CDR1 and CDR2 from the germline V gene are SGHTA and FQGNSA. CDR3 length: 13 amino acids. Combining the CDR3 with reference TRBV7-2 and TRBJ1-5 gives the whole variable domain GAGVSQSPSNKVTEKGKDVELRCDPISGHTALYWYRQSLGQGLEFLIYFQGNSAPDKSGLPSDRFSAERTGGSVSTLTIQRTQQEDSAVYLCASSFYRDQPQHFGDGTRLSIL.

The chain couples TRBV30 to TRBJ1-5; the match to TRBD1 covers 7 bases. Germline loops: CDR1 GTSNPN, CDR2 SVGIG (reference sequence). J lost 5 bases, V lost 1 base, and 5 bases had no gene match. The CDR3 has 14 residues. The CDR3 bases are TGTGCCTGGAGTGGACAGGGCTCTTATCAGCCCCAGCATTTT. Encoded protein: CAWSGQGSYQPQHF.

This chain uses TRBV2 with TRBJ1-2, with 12 bases identical to TRBD1. Per germline, CDR1 SNHLY and CDR2 FYNNEI. Germline trimming cut 6 bases from V and 2 bases from J; bases unmatched to any gene: 10. The CDR3 runs to 17 residues. The CDR3 DNA sequence: TGTGCCAGCAGCCCCCGGGACAGGGGGCGAGGAAACTATGGCTACACCTTC. Amino acid sequence: CASSPRDRGRGNYGYTF. The variable domain in full, with the rest retrieved from reference TRBV2 and TRBJ1-2, is EPEVTQTPSHQVTQMGQEVILRCVPISNHLYFYWYRQILGQKVEFLVSFYNNEISEKSEIFDDQFSVERPDGSNFTLKIRSTKLEDSAMYFCASSPRDRGRGNYGYTFGSGTRLTVV.

V usage is TRBV19 and J usage is TRBJ1-2; D uncertain. The germline CDR1 and CDR2 sequences are LNHDA and SQIVND (reference sequence). The CDR3 loop spans 14 amino acids. Trimming shortened V by 7 bases and J by 8 bases, and 20 bases separated the two germline ends. The CDR3 reads CASTPPSRAYGYTF. CDR3 bases: TGTGCCAGTACCCCACCTAGCCGGGCCTACGGCTACACCTTC. The entire variable domain, with the rest obtained from reference TRBV19 and TRBJ1-2, is as follows: DGGITQSPKYLFRKEGQNVTLSCEQNLNHDAMYWYRQDPGQGLRLIYYSQIVNDFQKGDIAEGYSVSREKKESFPLTVTSAQKNPTAFYLCASTPPSRAYGYTFGSGTRLTVV.

The chain couples TRBV10-1 to TRBJ2-7; maybe TRBD1 (6 bases). Trimming cost V 2 bases and J 9 bases, with 17 bases left between them. Germline V gene data show CDR1 as WNHNN and CDR2 as SYGVQD (reference sequence). CDR3 length equals 14 residues. The CDR3 spells CASSERFVRGWQYV. DNA of the CDR3: TGCGCCAGCAGTGAGCGTTTTGTCAGGGGTTGGCAGTACGTC.

This clone was picked up a small number of times. The J gene is TRBJ2-5, the V gene TRBV20-1; D uncertain. The germline V and J ends were trimmed by 2 bases and 4 bases, with 5 bases remaining between them. CDR3 length: 11 amino acids. CDR1 and CDR2 (germline): DFQATT, SNEGSKA (reference sequence). The CDR3 reads CSARFRETQYF. The CDR3 DNA is TGCAGTGCTAGATTCAGAGAGACCCAGTACTTC.

The rearrangement joins TRBV10-2 to TRBJ1-5, with 9 bases fitting TRBD1. The CDR3 extends over 15 amino acids. Unmatched junction bases numbered 9, after V lost 7 bases and J lost 5 bases. Germline loops: CDR1 WSHSY, CDR2 SAAADI. Here the CDR3 reads CASTTGQGYDQPQHF. The CDR3 DNA reads as TGCGCCAGCACCACAGGACAGGGGTACGATCAGCCCCAGCATTTT.

This clone is a singleton in its sample. The chain joins TRBV12-3 or TRBV12-4 to TRBJ1-2; a weak D match, TRBD1 (5 bases). CDR3 length equals 12 residues. The V gene lost 7 bases and the J gene lost 5 bases, with 11 bases spanning the gap. The CDR3 DNA reads TGTGCCAGCACCCCGGACACATATGGCTACACCTTC. This encodes CASTPDTYGYTF.

The chain couples TRBV14 to TRBJ1-1; D gene unclear. The V gene lost 5 bases and the J gene lost 1 base, with 11 bases spanning the gap. Germline CDR1 is SGHDN and CDR2 is FVKESK. CDR3 length: 14 amino acids. In DNA form, the CDR3 reads TGTGCCAGCAGCAAAGGGTTGAGGAACACTGAAGCTTTCTTT. Translated, it gives CASSKGLRNTEAFF. Together with reference TRBV14 and TRBJ1-1, the CDR3 gives the full variable domain: EAGVTQFPSHSVIEKGQTVTLRCDPISGHDNLYWYRRVMGKEIKFLLHFVKESKQDESGMPNNRFLAERTGGTYSTLKVQPAELEDSGVYFCASSKGLRNTEAFFGQGTRLTVV.

The gene calls are TRBV4-1 and TRBJ1-2; no clear D. The CDR3 is made up of 15 amino acids. CDR1 and CDR2 (germline): MGHRA, YSYEKL. V lost 0 bases to trimming and J lost 9 bases, with 17 bases between them. The CDR3 loop is CASSQERFAELSYTF. Here the CDR3 DNA reads TGCGCCAGCAGCCAAGAGCGGTTTGCTGAGCTAAGCTACACCTTC.

The V and J genes are TRBV5-8 and TRBJ2-7, with 7 bases identical to TRBD1. Trimming at V came to 1 base and at J to 6 bases, leaving 10 bases not matched to a gene. From germline, CDR1 is SGHTS and CDR2 YDEGEE. CDR3 length: 15 residues. Written as DNA, the CDR3 is TGTGCCAGCAGCTTGTTTAGGGGGCCCCCCGGCGAGCAGTACGTC. Translating it yields CASSLFRGPPGEQYV.

This chain uses TRBV9 with TRBJ2-1; 9 bases fit TRBD2. The ends lost 5 bases at V and 0 bases at J; junction bases unmatched: 6. CDR1 and CDR2 (germline): SGDLS, YYNGEE. This CDR3 comprises 16 residues. The CDR3: CASSQTSGSSYNEQFF. CDR3 DNA: TGTGCCAGCAGTCAGACTAGCGGAAGCTCCTACAATGAGCAGTTCTTC. Together with reference TRBV9 and TRBJ2-1, the CDR3 gives the full variable domain: DSGVTQTPKHLITATGQRVTLRCSPRSGDLSVYWYQQSLDQGLQFLIQYYNGEERAKGNILERFSAQQFPDLHSELNLSSLELGDSALYFCASSQTSGSSYNEQFFGPGTRLTVL.

The genes are TRBV19 and TRBJ2-1; possibly TRBD2 for D (5 bases). V was pared by 7 bases and J by 5 bases, with 21 bases between. CDR3 size: 16 residues. Germline CDR1 reads LNHDA; CDR2 reads SQIVND (reference sequence). CDR3 region: CASTPRGLSGNNEQFF. The CDR3 DNA sequence: TGTGCCAGTACCCCACGGGGTCTTAGTGGGAACAATGAGCAGTTCTTC.

This clone was seen only once. This chain joins TRBV7-9 and TRBJ2-1; D possibly corresponds to TRBD1 (6 bases). The CDR3 covers 15 residues. The germline gives CDR1 SEHNR, CDR2 FQNEAQ (reference sequence). V was shortened by 2 bases and J by 0 bases, with 8 bases between the two germline ends. CDR3 DNA: TGTGCCAGCAGCTTATTCAGGGGCTCCTACAATGAGCAGTTCTTC. Translation: CASSLFRGSYNEQFF.

This clone was recorded a few times. The chain joins TRBV28 to TRBJ1-5; unclear D gene. Germline V gene lookup returns CDR1 MDHEN and CDR2 SYDVKM. Trimming left V 6 bases short and J 7 bases short, with 7 bases between. CDR3 length equals 11 residues. Written as DNA, the CDR3 is TGTGCCAGCAGCCTAAGACAGCCCCAGCATTTT. Translating gives CASSLRQPQHF.

This clone appeared once. The J gene is TRBJ2-5, the V gene TRBV6-6; TRBD2 matches 9 bases. The CDR3 contains 15 residues. V dropped 7 bases and J dropped 1; count of bases not matched to a gene: 7. The germline V gene encodes CDR1 MNHNY and CDR2 SVGAGI (reference sequence). The CDR3 loop is CASMRLAGTQETQYF. The CDR3 DNA follows: TGTGCCAGCATGCGGCTAGCGGGAACCCAAGAGACCCAGTACTTC.

The chain couples TRBV7-2 to TRBJ2-1; TRBD2 agrees at 9 bases. The CDR3 loop spans 19 amino acids. Germline CDR1 reads SGHTA; CDR2 reads FQGNSA. J was trimmed by 2 bases and V by 2 bases; bases with no gene match: 13. In DNA, the CDR3 is TGTGCCAGCAGCTTAACTGGCGGGGGGGCCTCGAGGACCTACAATGAGCAGTTCTTC. It encodes CASSLTGGGASRTYNEQFF.

This clone was seen more than once but under ten times. One end of the junction does not line up with germline, which may come from a read error. The chain links TRBV7-9 to TRBJ1-5; 11 bases match TRBD1. The CDR3 totals 13 residues. Germline-derived CDR1 and CDR2 are SEHNR and FQNEAQ (reference sequence). In DNA, the CDR3 is TGTGCCAGCAGCTTAGGAGGACAGGGGGCTTCTGTTTTT. It encodes CASSLGGQGASVF.